The 21 T cell receptor beta chains presented below share a single source sample, sequenced in a study of cytotoxic CD8 clonotypes in ibrutinib-treated CLL. Sequencing was performed with immunoSEQ multiplex PCR; in TCRdb, only in-frame clones are kept and a portion is missing. The table has some 150,000 clones, roughly 80% seen once. Source: PBMCs, taken after 12 months of ibrutinib treatment. Every receptor here comes from a human donor with chronic lymphocytic leukemia.

This chain uses TRBV5-1 with TRBJ2-3, with D possibly being TRBD1 (5 bases). Germline loops: CDR1 SGHRS, CDR2 YFSETQ. There are 15 residues in the CDR3. Trimming cost V 1 base and J 0 bases, with 9 bases left between them. The CDR3: CASSLMTASTDTQYF. CDR3 nucleotide sequence: TGCGCCAGCAGCTTGATGACAGCTAGCACAGATACGCAGTATTTT.

The sample holds one count of this clone. The rearrangement joins TRBV2 to TRBJ1-5; 9 nucleotides match TRBD1. V shed 6 bases and J 0 bases; nucleotides not matched to a gene: 6. There are 16 residues in the CDR3. Per germline, CDR1 SNHLY and CDR2 FYNNEI. The CDR3 spells CASRGDRDYSNQPQHF. DNA for the CDR3: TGTGCCAGCAGGGGGGACAGGGACTATAGCAATCAGCCCCAGCATTTT.

The chain couples TRBV13 to TRBJ1-2, with D perhaps TRBD1 (5 bases). The CDR3 consists of 15 residues. Trimming removed 0 bases from V and 6 bases from J, with 14 bases in between. The germline gives CDR1 PRHDT, CDR2 FYEKMQ (reference sequence). In nucleotides, the CDR3 is TGTGCCAGCAGCTTAGGCAGGGTTTTGTCCGATGGCTACACCTTC. It specifies CASSLGRVLSDGYTF.

This chain uses TRBV28 with TRBJ2-5; 16 bases line up with TRBD2. The CDR3 loop spans 17 amino acids. Germline CDR1 and CDR2: MDHEN and SYDVKM. Germline trimming cut 6 bases from V and 4 bases from J; bases unmatched to any gene: 8. This chain's CDR3 is CASSTGTSGGAGETQYF. Written as DNA, the CDR3 is TGTGCCAGCAGCACCGGGACTAGCGGGGGGGCCGGAGAGACCCAGTACTTC.

V and J are TRBV28 and TRBJ2-1; unclear D gene. Trimming left V 8 bases short and J 0 bases short, with 11 bases between. This CDR3 has 14 residues. Germline V gene sequence: CDR1 MDHEN, CDR2 SYDVKM. The CDR3 sequence is CASSTISSYNEQFF. The CDR3 DNA reads TGTGCCAGCTCAACAATAAGCTCCTACAATGAGCAGTTCTTC.

The gene calls are TRBV30 and TRBJ2-7; 7 nucleotides line up with TRBD2. The germline CDR1 and CDR2 sequences are GTSNPN and SVGIG (reference sequence). Trimming took 4 bases from V and 4 from J; bases not matched to a gene: 13. This CDR3 has 15 amino acids. CDR3 amino acids: CAWNGEGVGGYEQYF. As DNA, the CDR3 is TGTGCCTGGAACGGGGAGGGAGTCGGGGGTTACGAGCAGTACTTC.

V and J are TRBV5-8 and TRBJ2-1, with TRBD2 as a possible D gene (5 bases). Germline V gives CDR1 SGHTS, CDR2 YDEGEE. The length of the CDR3 is 15 residues. The V end was cut by 2 bases, the J end by 0 bases, with 9 bases between. CDR3 protein: CASSFSAYSYNEQFF. The CDR3 coding sequence is TGTGCCAGCAGCTTTAGCGCCTACTCCTACAATGAGCAGTTCTTC.

The V gene is TRBV10-3, the J gene TRBJ2-7, with D maybe TRBD1 (5 bases). The CDR3 covers 13 residues. Germline-derived CDR1 and CDR2 are ENHRY and SYGVKD. The V end lost 1 base, the J end lost 5 bases, and 9 bases lay between the germline ends. CDR3 DNA sequence: TGTGCCATCAGTGAGTTGTCAGGGAACGAGCAGTACTTC. Encoded protein: CAISELSGNEQYF.

The V gene is TRBV28, the J gene TRBJ2-7; either TRBD1 or TRBD2 may supply D (5 bases each). Trimming pared 3 bases from V and 6 bases from J, leaving 18 bases between. Germline CDR1 reads MDHEN; CDR2 reads SYDVKM. The CDR3 sequence is 15 residues long. Written as DNA, the CDR3 is TGTGCCAGCAGTTTGGCAGGGAGATCCATCGGCGAGCAGTACTTC. This gives the protein CASSLAGRSIGEQYF. The full variable domain, with the rest looked up from reference TRBV28 and TRBJ2-7, is DVKVTQSSRYLVKRTGEKVFLECVQDMDHENMFWYRQDPGLGLRLIYFSYDVKMKEKGDIPEGYSVSREKKERFSLILESASTNQTSMYLCASSLAGRSIGEQYFGPGTRLTVT.

This CDR3 reads CASSLEGAGGYTF. DNA of the CDR3: TGTGCCAGCAGCTTGGAGGGGGCGGGCGGCTACACCTTC. The chain employs TRBV5-6 and TRBJ1-2; 7 bases agree with TRBD1. The CDR3 contains 13 residues. With 0 bases clipped from V and 8 bases from J, the junction kept 4 bases outside the gene matches. CDR1 SGHDT and CDR2 YYEEEE come from the germline V gene.

The chain has TRBV6-1 and TRBJ2-7, with D tentatively TRBD2 (6 bases). Germline V lookup: CDR1 MNHNS, CDR2 SASEGT. The V end was cut by 4 bases, the J end by 1 base, with 8 bases between. The CDR3 is 13 residues long. This chain's CDR3 is CASSGEVSYEQYF. The CDR3 DNA sequence: TGTGCCAGCAGTGGGGAGGTTTCCTACGAGCAGTACTTC.

The CDR3 spells CASSSMYQETQYF. Here the CDR3 DNA reads TGTGCCAGCTCATCCATGTACCAAGAGACCCAGTACTTC. V gene TRBV18 combines with J gene TRBJ2-5; D not certain. The V end lost 5 bases, the J end lost 0 bases, and 7 bases lay between the germline ends. The CDR3 spans 13 residues. The germline gives CDR1 KGHSH, CDR2 LQKENI.

The chain couples TRBV5-1 to TRBJ1-3, with D unclear. This CDR3 contains 12 residues. Germline V CDR1 and CDR2: SGHRS, YFSETQ. Trimming shortened V by 1 base and J by 8 bases, and 7 bases separated the two germline ends. This chain's CDR3 is CASSLSGDTIYF. DNA for the CDR3: TGCGCCAGCAGCTTGAGCGGGGACACCATATATTTT.

This chain links TRBV28 with TRBJ1-3, with TRBD1 identical over 7 bases. This CDR3 is built from 14 residues. Trimming cost V 5 bases and J 0 bases; bases outside gene matches: 1. Germline loops: CDR1 MDHEN, CDR2 SYDVKM. Here the CDR3 DNA reads TGTGCCAGCAGTGGGACAGCCTCTGGAAACACCATATATTTT. It is translated as CASSGTASGNTIYF.

The V and J genes are TRBV2 and TRBJ2-2; the match to TRBD1 covers 11 bases. The CDR3 is made up of 15 amino acids. V trimming: 11 bases; J trimming: 7 bases; junction bases outside the gene matches: 12. Germline V gene data show CDR1 as SNHLY and CDR2 as FYNNEI. The CDR3 nucleotides read TGTGCCGGAGCCCAGGACAGGGGGCATGGCGGGGAGCTGTTTTTT. Its translation: CAGAQDRGHGGELFF.

In DNA form, the CDR3 reads TGTGCCAGCAGTGAAGCTCGGCTAGCTAACGGGGAGCTGTTTTTT. This codes for CASSEARLANGELFF. The chain combines TRBV2 with TRBJ2-2, with a possible D match to TRBD2 (5 bases). CDR1 and CDR2 (germline): SNHLY, FYNNEI. V shed 0 bases and J shed 7 bases, with 12 bases lying between them. This CDR3 has 15 amino acids. The whole variable domain, remainder taken from reference TRBV2 and TRBJ2-2, is EPEVTQTPSHQVTQMGQEVILRCVPISNHLYFYWYRQILGQKVEFLVSFYNNEISEKSEIFDDQFSVERPDGSNFTLKIRSTKLEDSAMYFCASSEARLANGELFFGEGSRLTVL.

This clone was counted between two and nine times. The chain employs TRBV28 and TRBJ1-6, with D perhaps TRBD1 (5 bases). Germline CDR1 is MDHEN and CDR2 is SYDVKM. Trimming took off 8 bases at V and 11 bases at J, with 16 bases between the two ends. The CDR3 has 13 residues. The chain's CDR3 is CASLAGLATPLHF. The CDR3 nucleotides read TGTGCCAGCTTGGCAGGGCTCGCGACACCCCTCCACTTT.

The chain employs TRBV6-4 and TRBJ2-1; TRBD2 aligns across 13 bases. This CDR3 has 14 residues. The trim removed 5 bases at V and 9 bases at J, leaving 4 bases unmatched. Per the germline V gene, CDR1 is MRHNA and CDR2 is SNTAGT. As DNA, the CDR3 is TGTGCCAGCAGTTACACTAGCGGGAGGGGTGAGCAGTTCTTC. This translates into CASSYTSGRGEQFF.

The chain links TRBV6-5 to TRBJ2-1, with D possibly being TRBD1 (5 bases). V lost 3 bases and J lost 14, with 20 bases in between. This CDR3 is built from 14 residues. Germline CDR1 and CDR2: MNHEY and SVGAGI. The CDR3 sequence: CASSYWEGAVPKFF. The DNA for the CDR3 is TGTGCCAGCAGTTATTGGGAAGGGGCCGTCCCAAAGTTCTTC.

The rearrangement joins TRBV10-3 to TRBJ1-2, with 9 nucleotides matching TRBD1. CDR1 is ENHRY, CDR2 SYGVKD, per germline. After removal of 4 bases from V and 3 bases from J, the junction contained 3 bases not matched to a gene. The length of the CDR3 is 14 residues. The DNA for the CDR3 is TGTGCCATCAGTGCGACAGGGGGGGACTATGGCTACACCTTC. Translated: CAISATGGDYGYTF.

The chain combines TRBV7-3 with TRBJ2-2; possible D gene TRBD1, 5 bases. Germline values: CDR1 SGHTA, CDR2 FQGTGA. With 5 bases removed from V and 4 bases from J, the gap between germline ends came to 11 bases. The CDR3 totals 14 residues. The CDR3 nucleotides are TGTGCCAGCAGCCAGACAGCGTTCACCGGGGAGCTGTTTTTT. Amino acid sequence: CASSQTAFTGELFF.